What follows describes a single T cell receptor beta chain. The antigen remains undetermined. A multiplex PCR was run with 60 Vbeta primers and 13 Jbeta primers. Repertoires were generated with immunoSEQ multiplex PCR, while TCRdb's copy carries only in-frame clones and drops some. The data show about 160,000 clones, about 76% seen once. Germline V CDR1 and CDR2: GTSNPN, SVGIG (reference sequence). The V gene end was trimmed by 6 bases and the J gene end by 6 bases; junction bases not matched to a gene: 1. The CDR3 runs 11 residues. The entry originates in a study of cytomegalovirus exposure and HLA in healthy donors. On the study more broadly: Early release data held 75 million to 90 million unique TCRs from HLA-typed donors.

Findings and limits, study-wide: As a later analysis revealed, most CMV-associated TCR beta chains appeared HLA-restricted. Per published accounts, TCR beta sequences correctly predicted the HLA-A and HLA-B alleles of most subjects.

The clonotype was recovered from a female donor in good health and CMV-seronegative. The sequencing sample was made of PBMCs. This sequence joins TRBV30 and TRBJ1-2; 10 bases line up with TRBD1. The CDR3 protein is CACGQGDGYTF. The CDR3 DNA follows: TGTGCCTGCGGACAGGGGGATGGCTACACCTTC. Together with reference TRBV30 and TRBJ1-2, the CDR3 gives the full variable domain: SQTIHQWPATLVQPVGSPLSLECTVEGTSNPNLYWYRQAAGRGLQLLFYSVGIGQISSEVPQNLSASRPQDRQFILSSKKLLLSDSGFYLCACGQGDGYTFGSGTRLTVV.